This TCR beta chain was retrieved from a study of T cells after yellow fever vaccination. The study, taken as a whole, reports: Booster sampling recovered most clones from primary vaccination (roughly 96% CD4, around 88% CD8).

In its sample, this clonotype was seen many times. Its target is unknown. From the 5' RACE reads, TCRdb called clonotypes with MiXCR, one entry per CDR3 protein. Here the sample spans around 300,000 distinct CDR3 sequences, approximately 4.3% being singletons. The CDR3 totals 14 residues. Trimming at V came to 4 bases and at J to 9 bases, leaving 8 bases not matched to a gene. Germline V lookup: CDR1 KGHSH, CDR2 LQKENI. This specimen consisted of PBMCs, obtained 15 days after the yellow fever booster vaccination. This receptor was identified in a man aged 18 to 29 who received the YFV17D yellow fever vaccine. V is TRBV18 and J is TRBJ2-1; 8 nucleotides align to TRBD2. The chain's CDR3 is CASSRDGGASEQFF. CDR3 DNA sequence: TGTGCCAGCTCACGAGACGGGGGGGCGTCTGAGCAGTTCTTC.